The clone carrying this T cell receptor (beta chain) was counted only a few times. What it recognizes is unknown. The data originate from a study of beta chain features in type 1 diabetes. The isolated RNA, all of it, was reverse transcribed, so expressed TCRB transcripts were what got sequenced. Measured with immunoSEQ multiplex PCR; TCRdb has only the in-frame clones, and not every one. The sample yields some 140,000 clones, approximately 10% seen once. Only one heparinised blood draw was taken per donor, and its volume averaged about 120 mL. The ends lost 6 bases at V and 3 bases at J; junction bases unmatched: 9. The germline V gene has CDR1 LNHDA and CDR2 SQIVND (reference sequence). CDR3 length: 16 amino acids. The study, taken as a whole, reports: A closer apparent resemblance between naive, central memory and Treg TCRB repertoires was seen in patients than in healthy donors. Significant though moderate, a shortening of TCRB CDR3s appeared in all four CD4+ subsets of Type 1 diabetes patients.

The TCR was taken from a young man with type 1 diabetes. The rearrangement links TRBV19 to TRBJ2-2; 8 bases match TRBD1. Sample: central memory CD4+ T cells from blood. Here the CDR3 DNA reads TGTGCCAGTAGCACAACGGGACAGGCGGACACCGGGGAGCTGTTTTTT. This translates into CASSTTGQADTGELFF. The full variable domain, rest sourced from reference TRBV19 and TRBJ2-2, is DGGITQSPKYLFRKEGQNVTLSCEQNLNHDAMYWYRQDPGQGLRLIYYSQIVNDFQKGDIAEGYSVSREKKESFPLTVTSAQKNPTAFYLCASSTTGQADTGELFFGEGSRLTVL.